The rows below give T cell receptor beta chains drawn from one sample of a study of T cell responses to AZD1222 COVID-19 vaccine. The table came from immunoSEQ multiplex PCR; TCRdb's copy has only in-frame clones and leaves some out. The sample records approximately 120,000 clones, more than 80% being singletons. The source material was peripheral blood, sampled 28 days after the second AZD1222 dose. All receptors derive from an adult who received the AZD1222 COVID-19 vaccine. The CDR3 runs from the conserved cysteine through the conserved F or W. The order of the fields is D gene, clone size, J gene, V gene, CDR3 protein, CDR3 DNA. A D gene is named only where the DNA matches it firmly. Size values are once, few and many counts, or a class for expanded clones, and some rows have none.

d_call: -
clone_size: -
j_call: TRBJ1-1
v_call: TRBV5-1
cdr3_aa: CASSLGRWGWTEAFF
cdr3_nt: TGCGCCAGCAGCCTCGGTCGGTGGGGATGGACTGAAGCTTTCTTT

d_call: TRBD2
clone_size: -
j_call: TRBJ2-3
v_call: TRBV2
cdr3_aa: CASSLRLAGGTDTQYF
cdr3_nt: TGTGCCAGCAGCCTTAGACTAGCGGGGGGCACAGATACGCAGTATTTT

d_call: TRBD1
clone_size: few
j_call: TRBJ1-6
v_call: TRBV9
cdr3_aa: CASSAGQGGNSPLHF
cdr3_nt: TGTGCCAGCAGCGCCGGACAGGGTGGTAATTCACCCCTCCACTTT

d_call: -
clone_size: -
j_call: TRBJ2-1
v_call: TRBV19
cdr3_aa: CASGLTGGPYNEQFF
cdr3_nt: TGTGCCAGTGGACTTACGGGGGGCCCCTACAATGAGCAGTTCTTC

d_call: -
clone_size: -
j_call: TRBJ1-3
v_call: TRBV6-1
cdr3_aa: CASSEGQGGGNTIYF
cdr3_nt: TGTGCCAGCAGTGAAGGTCAGGGAGGAGGAAACACCATATATTTT

d_call: TRBD1
clone_size: -
j_call: TRBJ2-5
v_call: TRBV7-2
cdr3_aa: CASSRDRGQETQYF
cdr3_nt: TGTGCCAGCAGCCGGGACAGGGGGCAAGAGACCCAGTACTTC

d_call: TRBD1
clone_size: -
j_call: TRBJ1-5
v_call: TRBV28
cdr3_aa: CASNDRGGQPQHF
cdr3_nt: TGTGCCAGCAACGACAGGGGAGGTCAGCCCCAGCATTTT

d_call: -
clone_size: -
j_call: TRBJ1-5
v_call: TRBV7-2
cdr3_aa: CASSLAPYSFFSVSNQPQHF
cdr3_nt: TGTGCCAGCAGCTTAGCTCCCTACAGTTTCTTTTCCGTTAGCAATCAGCCCCAGCATTTT

d_call: TRBD1
clone_size: -
j_call: TRBJ2-7
v_call: TRBV5-6
cdr3_aa: CASRGQGYEQYF
cdr3_nt: TGTGCCAGCAGAGGACAGGGCTACGAGCAGTACTTC

d_call: -
clone_size: -
j_call: TRBJ2-2
v_call: TRBV10-3
cdr3_aa: CAIYRAGHTGELFF
cdr3_nt: TGTGCCATCTATCGCGCGGGTCACACCGGGGAGCTGTTTTTT

d_call: TRBD1
clone_size: -
j_call: TRBJ2-7
v_call: TRBV4-2
cdr3_aa: CASSETGTGTHEQYF
cdr3_nt: TGTGCCAGCAGCGAAACCGGGACAGGGACCCACGAGCAGTACTTC

d_call: -
clone_size: -
j_call: TRBJ2-2
v_call: TRBV11-1
cdr3_aa: CASSSSGLSRTGELFF
cdr3_nt: TGTGCCAGCAGCTCGAGCGGCTTATCGAGGACCGGGGAGCTGTTTTTT

d_call: -
clone_size: -
j_call: TRBJ2-1
v_call: TRBV6-4
cdr3_aa: CASSPTDRNNEQFF
cdr3_nt: TGTGCCAGCAGCCCCACGGACAGAAACAATGAGCAGTTCTTC

d_call: -
clone_size: -
j_call: TRBJ2-2
v_call: TRBV5-4
cdr3_aa: CASSTRHTNTGELFF
cdr3_nt: TGTGCCAGCAGCACCCGGCACACGAACACCGGGGAGCTGTTTTTT

d_call: -
clone_size: -
j_call: TRBJ1-5
v_call: TRBV6-2/TRBV6-3
cdr3_aa: CASSYAGGGPWIEPQHF
cdr3_nt: TGTGCCAGCAGTTACGCCGGTGGAGGTCCTTGGATTGAGCCCCAGCATTTT

d_call: -
clone_size: -
j_call: TRBJ2-5
v_call: TRBV9
cdr3_aa: CASSVATYQETQYF
cdr3_nt: TGTGCCAGCAGCGTAGCGACGTACCAAGAGACCCAGTACTTC

d_call: -
clone_size: once
j_call: TRBJ1-3
v_call: TRBV28
cdr3_aa: CASRRTGSGNTIYF
cdr3_nt: TGTGCCAGCAGACGTACAGGGTCCGGAAACACCATATATTTT

d_call: TRBD2
clone_size: once
j_call: TRBJ2-1
v_call: TRBV28
cdr3_aa: CASSLRGAYNEQFF
cdr3_nt: TGTGCCAGCAGTTTACGGGGGGCCTACAATGAGCAGTTCTTC

d_call: -
clone_size: -
j_call: TRBJ1-1
v_call: TRBV28
cdr3_aa: CASKKEPKGTEAFF
cdr3_nt: TGTGCCAGCAAAAAGGAACCGAAGGGCACTGAAGCTTTCTTT

d_call: TRBD2
clone_size: -
j_call: TRBJ2-1
v_call: TRBV27
cdr3_aa: CASSLIIAGGPHNEQFF
cdr3_nt: TGTGCCAGCAGTTTGATAATAGCGGGGGGGCCTCACAATGAGCAGTTCTTC